These 11 T cell receptor beta chains share one sample of origin, sequenced in a study of control samples from healthy donors and cancer patients. Sequencing used immunoSEQ multiplex PCR; TCRdb keeps in-frame clones, though not all of them. The table includes 130,000 to 150,000 clones, roughly 94% detected once. Sample: PBMCs. These receptors originate from a man in his sixties with colorectal cancer.

The chain has TRBV21-1 and TRBJ1-1. TRBV21-1 counts as a pseudogene. The length of the CDR3 is 13 residues. CDR3 bases: TGTGCCAGCAGCCTTGGGTTGGGGACTGAAGCTTTCTTT. This sequence encodes CASSLGLGTEAFF.

The chain recombines TRBV10-2 with TRBJ2-3; 8 positions match TRBD2. Germline V gene lookup returns CDR1 WSHSY and CDR2 SAAADI. The CDR3 runs 14 residues. The trim removed 7 bases at V and 7 bases at J, leaving 10 bases unmatched. In DNA form, the CDR3 reads TGCGCCAGCATCGGCGGGGGGCTCCGATATACGCAGTATTTT. Amino acid sequence: CASIGGGLRYTQYF.

The chain uses TRBV7-9 and TRBJ2-2; weak D call: TRBD1 (6 bases). CDR3 length equals 14 residues. The germline CDR1 and CDR2 sequences are SEHNR and FQNEAQ (reference sequence). V was pared by 5 bases and J by 5 bases, with 12 bases between. Written as DNA, the CDR3 is TGTGCCAGCAGCCTCACCAGGGGAACCGGGGAGCTGTTTTTT. Translation: CASSLTRGTGELFF.

This clone was seen a single time. The rearrangement links TRBV11-2 to TRBJ1-3; D gene ambiguous. Germline assignment: CDR1 SGHAT and CDR2 FQNNGV. The CDR3 covers 12 residues. V gave up 5 bases and J gave up 0 bases, with 2 bases separating them. The CDR3: CASSISGNTIYF. The CDR3 DNA reads TGTGCCAGCAGCATCTCTGGAAACACCATATATTTT.

The rearrangement links TRBV6-1 to TRBJ1-1; no reliable D call. V shed 2 bases and J shed 8 bases, with 12 bases lying between them. CDR1 is MNHNS and CDR2 is SASEGT in the germline V gene. The CDR3 runs to 13 residues. The CDR3 DNA follows: TGTGCCAGCAGTGAAAGGCTGAGGGTAGAAGCTTTCTTT. Protein sequence: CASSERLRVEAFF.

This chain uses TRBV6-5 with TRBJ1-5; possible D gene TRBD1, 5 bases. Looked up from germline, CDR1 is MNHEY and CDR2 is SVGAGI. The CDR3 sequence is 15 residues long. V lost 0 bases to trimming and J lost 0 bases, with 6 bases between them. CDR3 bases: TGTGCCAGCAGTTACTCGAGGGGTAGCAATCAGCCCCAGCATTTT. The encoded protein is CASSYSRGSNQPQHF.

The chain employs TRBV5-1 and TRBJ2-7; D uncertain. Trimming removed 0 bases from V and 3 bases from J, with 10 bases in between. CDR1 is SGHRS and CDR2 is YFSETQ in the germline V gene. The CDR3 totals 14 residues. The CDR3, as DNA: TGCGCCAGCAGCTTGGCCGAGTCGTACTACGAGCAGTACTTC. Amino acid sequence: CASSLAESYYEQYF.

The chain has TRBV2 and TRBJ1-1; 8 bases agree with TRBD1. Trimming cost V 8 bases and J 4 bases; bases outside gene matches: 15. The germline gives CDR1 SNHLY, CDR2 FYNNEI. The CDR3 is made up of 16 amino acids. Here the CDR3 reads CASGPTGVYEGTEAFF. DNA for the CDR3: TGTGCCAGCGGACCGACAGGGGTGTATGAGGGCACTGAAGCTTTCTTT.

The chain has TRBV9 and TRBJ2-7; the match to TRBD2 covers 12 bases. Germline trimming cut 3 bases from V and 1 base from J; bases unmatched to any gene: 2. The CDR3 has 15 amino acids. The V gene's germline CDR1 is SGDLS and CDR2 YYNGEE. Here the CDR3 reads CASSGGTSGSYEQYF. The CDR3 DNA reads TGTGCCAGCAGCGGCGGGACTAGCGGGTCCTACGAGCAGTACTTC.

This clone was counted a few times. This rearrangement joins TRBV5-1 to TRBJ2-1; either TRBD1 or TRBD2 may supply D (5 bases each). CDR3 length: 13 residues. Trimming took off 5 bases at V and 2 bases at J, with 8 bases between the two ends. CDR1 is SGHRS, CDR2 YFSETQ, per germline. The CDR3, as DNA: TGCGCCAGCAGTCTGGGACCCTACAATGAGCAGTTCTTC. This gives the protein CASSLGPYNEQFF.

The rearrangement joins TRBV19 to TRBJ1-1; 9 bases are shared with TRBD1. The germline CDR1 and CDR2 sequences are LNHDA and SQIVND (reference sequence). With V trimmed by 5 bases and J by 7 bases, 8 bases remained unmatched. CDR3 length: 14 residues. The CDR3 bases are TGTGCCAGTAGTTTACAGGGGGCCCACAGTGAAGCTTTCTTT. Protein sequence: CASSLQGAHSEAFF.